This TCR beta chain is from a study of T cell repertoires in cytomegalovirus infection. Study in general: HLA-B-restricted CMV epitopes that are well studied, plus recently identified HLA-C-restricted ones, were used by the study.

Study results and limitations: Dominating the ex vivo response were HLA-C-restricted CMV-specific TCR beta clonotypes. Cumulated frequencies of public TCR beta families served to identify carriers of CMV plus the relevant HLA.

V was trimmed by 2 bases and J by 3 bases, leaving 16 bases between them. The CDR3 has 15 amino acids. Germline assignment: CDR1 GTSNPN and CDR2 SVGIG (reference sequence). TCRdb reprocessed the reads with MiXCR, giving one entry per CDR3 protein. The sample consists of about 350,000 distinct CDR3 sequences, just under 35% of them appearing once. This clonotype was counted only a few times. The antigen is unknown. The genes are TRBV30 and TRBJ1-1; possible D gene TRBD1, 6 bases. The sample was cultured PBMCs, taken from culture after CMV antigen stimulation. This receptor was taken from a human donor in good health (CMV status not recorded). Some clones in this sample may be carry-over from other donors' samples. This CDR3 reads CAWSRWGGSDTEAFF. In DNA, the CDR3 is TGTGCCTGGAGTAGGTGGGGGGGCAGTGACACTGAAGCTTTCTTT.